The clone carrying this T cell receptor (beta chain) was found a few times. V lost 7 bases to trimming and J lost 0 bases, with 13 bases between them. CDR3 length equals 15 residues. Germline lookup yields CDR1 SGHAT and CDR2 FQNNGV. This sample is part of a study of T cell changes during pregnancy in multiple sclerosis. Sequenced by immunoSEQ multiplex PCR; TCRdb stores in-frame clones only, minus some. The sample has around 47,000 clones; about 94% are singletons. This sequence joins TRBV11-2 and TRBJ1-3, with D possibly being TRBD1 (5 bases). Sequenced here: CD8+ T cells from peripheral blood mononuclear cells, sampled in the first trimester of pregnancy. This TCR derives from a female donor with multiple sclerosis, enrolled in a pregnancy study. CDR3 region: CASTPDSNSGNTIYF. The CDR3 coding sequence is TGTGCCAGCACCCCCGACAGTAACTCTGGAAACACCATATATTTT.